This T cell receptor beta chain derives from a study of blood T cell repertoires in COVID-19. Study in general: Sites across the United States, Italy and Spain contributed samples from acute and convalescent COVID-19. In each case, the material was cDNA or gDNA derived from T cells, B-cell-depleted T cells, or PBMCs.

This CDR3 is 16 amino acids long. After removal of 2 bases from V and 4 bases from J, the junction contained 9 bases not matched to a gene. The germline V gene has CDR1 SGHKS and CDR2 YYEKEE (reference sequence). The protocol was immunoSEQ multiplex PCR, while the TCRdb copy is restricted to in-frame clones and leaves out a portion. This table holds 45,000 to 60,000 clones, 85% to 90% found once. The sequence came from a human donor in a cohort sampled during active COVID-19. The sequenced sample consisted of peripheral blood. The chain carries TRBV5-5 and TRBJ2-5; 9 positions match TRBD1. This chain's CDR3 is CASSLGSGTGRETQYF. CDR3 DNA: TGTGCCAGCAGCTTAGGTTCTGGGACAGGGCGAGAGACCCAGTACTTC.